This T cell receptor (beta chain) came from a study of T cells in Graves' hyperthyroidism and ophthalmopathy. Study-wide context: Blood was drawn when the patient was first diagnosed and still untreated.

It was uncontrolled infection, other autoimmune disease, pregnancy or lactation that excluded patients. Clinical symptoms, serum thyroxine, TRAb, thyroid ultrasound and orbital computed tomography established diagnosis. Study findings and constraints: Separation of ophthalmopathy from stable hyperthyroidism was achieved by a 13 V-J model.

This clonotype was counted ten times or more. Its antigen is not known. This CDR3 comprises 17 residues. J lost 1 base, V lost 6 bases, and 11 bases had no gene match. From germline, CDR1 is MNHEY and CDR2 SMNVEV (reference sequence). Amplification yielded TCR beta CDR3 regions, with RNA transcripts as the source. The TCR CDR3 was amplified in a first-round RT-PCR using the HTBI primer set. TCRdb reprocessed the multiplex PCR reads via MiXCR and lists one record per CDR3 protein. The sample holds more than 550,000 distinct CDR3 sequences, 17% seen once. V is TRBV27 and J is TRBJ2-3; TRBD2 matches 9 bases. The sequencing input was blood. This receptor was taken from a middle-aged man with Graves' hyperthyroidism. CDR3 DNA: TGTGCCAGCAGCACGACTAGCGGAAGGCCTGGCACAGATACGCAGTATTTT. Translation gives CASSTTSGRPGTDTQYF.